This T cell receptor (beta chain) derives from a study of blood T cell repertoires in COVID-19. Overall study context: COVID-19 samples from acute and convalescent phases originated in the United States, Italy and Spain. PBMCs, B-cell-depleted T cells, or T cells provided the cDNA or gDNA that made up the material.

In the authors' workflow: Reference gene primer amplification in the assay estimated nucleated cell counts. Repertoires were generated with immunoSEQ multiplex PCR, while TCRdb's copy carries only in-frame clones and drops some. Clonal size and the V and J genes are those of that table, whereas D and trimming came from the DNA. The table has 200,000 to 300,000 clones, around 90% seen once. Per the germline V gene, CDR1 is MNHNS and CDR2 is SASEGT. The CDR3 has 13 amino acids. The V and J ends lost 2 bases and 3 bases respectively, with 7 bases between them. Material for sequencing was peripheral blood. The receptor comes from a man under 40 with COVID-19, enrolled during active disease. V gene TRBV6-1 combines with J gene TRBJ1-2; D is unclear. CDR3 sequence: CASSEREYYGYTF. In DNA, the CDR3 is TGTGCCAGCAGTGAACGGGAGTACTATGGCTACACCTTC.